What follows describes a single T cell receptor (beta chain). Its target is not known. The PCR contained 60 Vbeta and 13 Jbeta primers. TCRdb keeps only in-frame clones here, not all; method: immunoSEQ multiplex PCR. The sample yields about 110,000 clones, roughly 78% seen once. V lost 3 bases to trimming and J lost 4 bases; unmatched junction nucleotides: 3. The CDR3 totals 15 residues. Germline loops: CDR1 MGHRA, CDR2 YSYEKL. This entry is derived from a study of cytomegalovirus exposure and HLA in healthy donors. Whole-study results and caveats: One cluster of highly shared sequence variants probably arose as a sequencing artifact.

The chain uses TRBV4-1 and TRBJ2-3; 11 bases map to TRBD2. Input material: PBMCs. This sequence was found in a woman aged 25 to 45 in good health and CMV-seronegative. DNA for the CDR3: TGCGCCAGCAGCCAGATGGGACTAGCGGCAGATACGCAGTATTTT. This translates into CASSQMGLAADTQYF.